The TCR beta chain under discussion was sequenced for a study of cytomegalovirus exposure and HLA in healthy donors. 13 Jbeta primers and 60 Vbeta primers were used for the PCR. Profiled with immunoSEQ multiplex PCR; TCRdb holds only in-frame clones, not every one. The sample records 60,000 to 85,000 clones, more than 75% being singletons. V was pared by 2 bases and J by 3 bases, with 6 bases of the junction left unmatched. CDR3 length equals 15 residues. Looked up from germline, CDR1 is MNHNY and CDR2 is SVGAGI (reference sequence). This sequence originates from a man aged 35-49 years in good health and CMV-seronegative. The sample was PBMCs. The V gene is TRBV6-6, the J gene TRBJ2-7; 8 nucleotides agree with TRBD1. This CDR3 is CASSYATGEYYEQYF. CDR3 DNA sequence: TGTGCCAGCAGTTACGCGACAGGGGAGTACTACGAGCAGTACTTC.